This T cell receptor (beta chain) was sequenced for a study of T-cell memory formation after mild COVID-19. Deletions cut 5 bases from V and 6 bases from J, with 10 bases between. The CDR3 spans 13 residues. CDR1 and CDR2 from the germline V gene are SSHAT and FNYEAQ (reference sequence). Constant-segment primers and 5'RACE yielded cDNA libraries for TCR alpha and TCR beta, each carrying sample barcodes and UMIs. TCRdb fed the 5' RACE reads into MiXCR, producing one record per CDR3 protein. Among some 450,000 distinct CDR3 sequences listed, roughly 18% were seen once. This clonotype was found a few times. No antigen is known for it. General study results and limits: Later expanders leaned CD4+, whereas day 15 to 85 contracting clones were balanced CD4/CD8.

This sequence joins TRBV7-7 and TRBJ2-2; D is ambiguous. The TCR comes from a man aged 18 to 30 who had mild COVID-19 (a few samples of this study predate the infection). Cell type and time point are not known. Sequenced input: PBMCs or a T cell subset sorted from them (not recorded which). CDR3 nucleotides: TGTGCCAGCAGCCTGCACCAGGCCGGGGAGCTGTTTTTT. Its translation is CASSLHQAGELFF.